What follows are 13 T cell receptor beta chains derived from one specimen sequenced in a study of cytomegalovirus exposure and HLA in healthy donors. Primers for the PCR totalled 60 Vbeta and 13 Jbeta. The repertoire was sequenced with immunoSEQ multiplex PCR; TCRdb's copy has only in-frame clones and lacks some. Here the sample spans some 180,000 clones, approximately 11% being singletons. Material for sequencing was PBMCs. Every receptor here comes from a man between 45 and 60 years old in good health and CMV-seropositive.

This chain links TRBV5-1 with TRBJ2-1, with D maybe TRBD2 (5 bases). V dropped 4 bases and J dropped 1 base, with 15 bases sitting between them. Looked up from germline, CDR1 is SGHRS and CDR2 is YFSETQ. CDR3 size: 16 residues. CDR3 in amino acids: CASSPLEGLSYNEQFF. DNA of the CDR3: TGCGCCAGCAGCCCGCTAGAGGGCTTGTCCTACAATGAGCAGTTCTTC.

About this clone itself: At one boundary the junction diverges from the germline segment, which might be a read error. V is TRBV5-1 and J is TRBJ1-3; D call uncertain. From germline, CDR1 is SGHRS and CDR2 YFSETQ. The CDR3 is 14 residues long. CDR3 region: CASRLGRSGNTIYF. CDR3 nucleotide sequence: TGCGCCAGCAGGTTGGGGAGATCTGGAAACACCATATATTTT.

This sequence joins TRBV4-3 and TRBJ1-4, with 8 bases identical to TRBD1. Per the germline V gene, CDR1 is LGHNA and CDR2 is YSLEER. This CDR3 spans 15 amino acids. The ends lost 1 base at V and 4 bases at J; junction bases unmatched: 2. The CDR3 sequence: CASSQGQGYNEKLFF. CDR3 bases: TGCGCCAGCAGCCAAGGACAGGGGTATAATGAAAAACTGTTTTTT.

This clone appeared a few times. The V gene is TRBV9, the J gene TRBJ1-4, with D tentatively TRBD1 (6 bases). V shed 0 bases and J shed 4 bases, with 13 bases lying between them. The length of the CDR3 is 16 residues. From germline, CDR1 is SGDLS and CDR2 YYNGEE. In DNA form, the CDR3 reads TGTGCCAGCAGCGTAGAGGTGGGGGCCCTTAATGAAAAACTGTTTTTT. This codes for CASSVEVGALNEKLFF. Full variable domain (outside the CDR3, taken from reference TRBV9 and TRBJ1-4): DSGVTQTPKHLITATGQRVTLRCSPRSGDLSVYWYQQSLDQGLQFLIQYYNGEERAKGNILERFSAQQFPDLHSELNLSSLELGDSALYFCASSVEVGALNEKLFFGSGTQLSVL.

This clone was seen more than once but under ten times. V is TRBV20-1 and J is TRBJ2-7; possible D gene TRBD1, 6 bases. CDR3 length: 11 residues. Trimming shortened V by 5 bases and J by 2 bases, and 7 bases separated the two germline ends. CDR1 is DFQATT and CDR2 is SNEGSKA in the germline V gene (reference sequence). CDR3 loop: CSASGAYEQYV. CDR3 DNA: TGCAGTGCTTCAGGGGCCTACGAGCAGTACGTC.

V and J are TRBV2 and TRBJ2-5; tentative D call: TRBD2 (6 bases). Trimming took off 5 bases at V and 2 bases at J, with 21 bases between the two ends. Germline loops: CDR1 SNHLY, CDR2 FYNNEI. This CDR3 is built from 17 residues. The DNA of the CDR3 is TGTGCCAGCAGTCCCTTGACGGCGGGGTTTGCTCAAGAGACCCAGTACTTC. Residues: CASSPLTAGFAQETQYF.

Only a few counts were recorded for this clone. The chain employs TRBV19 and TRBJ2-7; 9 bases map to TRBD1. Germline V gene lookup returns CDR1 LNHDA and CDR2 SQIVND (reference sequence). The CDR3 is 12 amino acids. The ends lost 7 bases at V and 12 bases at J; junction bases unmatched: 10. The CDR3, as DNA: TGTGCCAGTAACCATTACCGGGACAGGGTGTACTTC. Its translation: CASNHYRDRVYF.

This clone was counted between two and nine times. V usage is TRBV19 and J usage is TRBJ2-7; 8 bases line up with TRBD1. CDR1 is LNHDA, CDR2 SQIVND, per germline (reference sequence). CDR3 length: 15 residues. Germline trimming cut 5 bases from V and 1 base from J; bases unmatched to any gene: 7. CDR3 in amino acids: CASSPDRGQSYEQYF. CDR3 nucleotide sequence: TGTGCCAGTAGTCCCGACAGGGGACAGTCCTACGAGCAGTACTTC.

This clone came up a few times. The chain carries TRBV10-3 and TRBJ2-3; TRBD2 is a possible D gene (5 bases). Germline V gives CDR1 ENHRY, CDR2 SYGVKD. V gave up 2 bases and J gave up 2 bases, with 11 bases separating them. This CDR3 is built from 15 residues. CDR3 nucleotide sequence: TGTGCCATCAGTGAGGGCGGACGGGACACAGATACGCAGTATTTT. It translates to CAISEGGRDTDTQYF.

In its sample, this clone was seen a few times. The CDR3: CASSAGTAINTIYF. The CDR3 region has the DNA TGTGCCAGCTCAGCGGGGACAGCGATCAACACCATATATTTT. The V and J genes are TRBV18 and TRBJ1-3; 7 nucleotides align to TRBD1. This CDR3 comprises 14 residues. CDR1 is KGHSH and CDR2 is LQKENI in the germline V gene. Losses at the gene ends were 5 bases for V and 7 bases for J; bases not matched to a gene: 8.

The chain carries TRBV6-5 and TRBJ2-5; the D gene is possibly TRBD1 (6 bases). Trimming removed 7 bases from V and 4 bases from J, with 13 bases in between. This CDR3 has 13 amino acids. Germline CDR1 reads MNHEY; CDR2 reads SVGAGI. The CDR3 protein is CASNPPGVETQYF. Here the CDR3 DNA reads TGTGCCAGCAACCCCCCAGGGGTAGAGACCCAGTACTTC.

V and J are TRBV12-5 and TRBJ1-2; maybe TRBD1 (6 bases). The CDR3 is 16 residues long. CDR1 is LGHNT and CDR2 is FRNRAP in the germline V gene. Trimming left V 5 bases short and J 0 bases short, with 16 bases between. This CDR3 is CASGPTHRESNYGYTF. In DNA, the CDR3 is TGTGCTAGTGGTCCGACACACAGGGAGTCTAACTATGGCTACACCTTC.

The chain links TRBV6-6 to TRBJ1-3; D unclear. With 7 bases removed from V and 4 bases from J, the gap between germline ends came to 11 bases. CDR1 is MNHNY and CDR2 is SVGAGI in the germline V gene (reference sequence). This CDR3 contains 13 residues. The CDR3 here is CASIEGAGNTIYF. In nucleotides, the CDR3 is TGTGCCAGCATCGAGGGTGCGGGAAACACCATATATTTT.